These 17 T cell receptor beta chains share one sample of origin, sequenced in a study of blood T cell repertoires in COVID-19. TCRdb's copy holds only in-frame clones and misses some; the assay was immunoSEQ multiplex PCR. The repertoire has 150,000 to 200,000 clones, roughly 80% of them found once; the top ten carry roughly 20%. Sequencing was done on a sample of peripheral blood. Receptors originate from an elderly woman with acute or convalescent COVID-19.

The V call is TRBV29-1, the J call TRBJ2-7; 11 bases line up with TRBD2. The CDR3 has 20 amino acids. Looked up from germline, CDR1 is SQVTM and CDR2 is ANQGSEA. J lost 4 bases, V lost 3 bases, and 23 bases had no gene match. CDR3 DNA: TGCAGCGTTGAGGGCAGGGGCACTAGCGGGAGTTATGTGGCTGAGTACGAGCAGTACTTC. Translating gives CSVEGRGTSGSYVAEYEQYF.

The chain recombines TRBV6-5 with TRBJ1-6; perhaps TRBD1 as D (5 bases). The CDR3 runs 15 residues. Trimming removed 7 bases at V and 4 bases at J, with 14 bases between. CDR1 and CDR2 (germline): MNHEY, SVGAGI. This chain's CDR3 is CASTIMGLYNSPLHF. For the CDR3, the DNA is TGTGCCAGCACCATTATGGGACTTTATAATTCACCCCTCCACTTT.

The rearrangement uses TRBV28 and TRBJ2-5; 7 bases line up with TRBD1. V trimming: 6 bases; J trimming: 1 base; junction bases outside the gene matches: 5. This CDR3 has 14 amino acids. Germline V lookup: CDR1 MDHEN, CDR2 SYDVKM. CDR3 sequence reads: CASRPTGAQETQYF. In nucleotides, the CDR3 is TGTGCCAGCAGGCCTACAGGGGCCCAAGAGACCCAGTACTTC.

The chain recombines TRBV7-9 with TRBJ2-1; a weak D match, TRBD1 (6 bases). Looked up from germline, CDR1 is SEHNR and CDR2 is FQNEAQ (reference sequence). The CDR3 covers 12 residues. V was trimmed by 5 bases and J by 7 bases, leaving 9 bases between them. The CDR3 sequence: CASSAQGNEQFF. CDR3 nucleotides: TGTGCCAGCAGCGCGCAGGGGAATGAGCAGTTCTTC.

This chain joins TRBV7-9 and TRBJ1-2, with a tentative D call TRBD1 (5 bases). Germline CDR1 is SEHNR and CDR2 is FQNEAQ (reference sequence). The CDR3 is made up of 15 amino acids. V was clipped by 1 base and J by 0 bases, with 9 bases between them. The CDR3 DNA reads TGTGCCAGCAGCTTAGATCAGGGAACTAACTATGGCTACACCTTC. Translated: CASSLDQGTNYGYTF.

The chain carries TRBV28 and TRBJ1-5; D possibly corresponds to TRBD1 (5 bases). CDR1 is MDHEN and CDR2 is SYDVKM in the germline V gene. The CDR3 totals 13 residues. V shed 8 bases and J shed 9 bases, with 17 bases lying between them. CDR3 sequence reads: CASGSQALRPQHF. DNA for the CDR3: TGTGCCAGCGGGTCACAGGCCCTGAGGCCCCAGCATTTT.

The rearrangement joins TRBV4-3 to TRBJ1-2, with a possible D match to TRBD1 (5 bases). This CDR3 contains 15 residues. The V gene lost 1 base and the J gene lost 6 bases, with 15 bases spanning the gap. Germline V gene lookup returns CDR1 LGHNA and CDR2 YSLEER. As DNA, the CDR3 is TGCGCCAGCAGCCAAGTCACGGGGGTGGGAAATGGCTACACCTTC. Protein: CASSQVTGVGNGYTF.

The CDR3 region is CASSPGHAQYF. The CDR3 bases are TGTGCCAGCAGCCCTGGGCATGCCCAGTACTTC. The chain uses TRBV3-1 (or the pseudogene TRBV3-2) and TRBJ2-5; D not resolved. The CDR3 loop spans 11 amino acids. The germline V gene has CDR1 LGHDT and CDR2 YNNKEL (reference sequence). V lost 4 bases, J lost 9 bases, and 9 bases lay in between.

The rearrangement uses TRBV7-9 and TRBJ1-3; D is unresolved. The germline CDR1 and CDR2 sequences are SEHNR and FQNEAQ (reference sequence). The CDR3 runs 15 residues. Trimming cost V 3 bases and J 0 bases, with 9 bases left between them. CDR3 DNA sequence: TGTGCCAGCAGCTTTAGAGGCTTCTCTGGAAACACCATATATTTT. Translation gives CASSFRGFSGNTIYF.

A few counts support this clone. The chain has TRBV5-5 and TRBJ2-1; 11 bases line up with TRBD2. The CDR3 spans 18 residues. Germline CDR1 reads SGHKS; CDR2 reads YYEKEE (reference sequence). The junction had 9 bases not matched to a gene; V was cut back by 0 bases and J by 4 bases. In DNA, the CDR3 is TGTGCCAGCAGCTTGGACCCCCCCGGGACTAGCGGTTACAATGAGCAGTTCTTC. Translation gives CASSLDPPGTSGYNEQFF.

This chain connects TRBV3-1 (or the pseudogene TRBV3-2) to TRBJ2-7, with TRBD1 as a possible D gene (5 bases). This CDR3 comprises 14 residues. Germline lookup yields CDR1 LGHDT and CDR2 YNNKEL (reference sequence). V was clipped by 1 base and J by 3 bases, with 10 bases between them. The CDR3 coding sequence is TGTGCCAGCAGCCAAGGACAGACCTTCTACGAGCAGTACTTC. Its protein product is CASSQGQTFYEQYF.

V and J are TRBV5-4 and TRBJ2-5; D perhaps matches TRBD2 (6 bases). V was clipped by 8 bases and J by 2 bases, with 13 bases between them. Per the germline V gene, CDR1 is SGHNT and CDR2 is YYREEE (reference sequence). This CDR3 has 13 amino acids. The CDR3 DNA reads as TGTGCCAGTAAAACTAGCAGTCAAGAGACCCAGTACTTC. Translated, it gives CASKTSSQETQYF.

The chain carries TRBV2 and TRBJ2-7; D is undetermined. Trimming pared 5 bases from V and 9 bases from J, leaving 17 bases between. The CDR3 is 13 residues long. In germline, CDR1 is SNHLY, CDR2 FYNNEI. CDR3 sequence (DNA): TGTGCCAGCAGTTTTTTCACTGAGGCCCGGCAGTACTTC. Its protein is CASSFFTEARQYF.

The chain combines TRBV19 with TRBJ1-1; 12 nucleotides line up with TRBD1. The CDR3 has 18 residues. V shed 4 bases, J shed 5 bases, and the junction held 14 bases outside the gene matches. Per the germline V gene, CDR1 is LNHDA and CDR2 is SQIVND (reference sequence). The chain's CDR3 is CASSRRHRDRGRGTEAFF. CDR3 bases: TGTGCCAGTAGTAGACGACACCGGGACAGGGGGCGAGGGACTGAAGCTTTCTTT.

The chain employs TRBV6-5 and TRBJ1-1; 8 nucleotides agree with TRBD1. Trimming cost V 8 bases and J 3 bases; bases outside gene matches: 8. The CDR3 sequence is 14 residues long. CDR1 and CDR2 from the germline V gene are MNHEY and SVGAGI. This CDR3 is CASLQGAQDTEAFF. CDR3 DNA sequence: TGTGCCAGCCTGCAGGGGGCGCAGGACACTGAAGCTTTCTTT.

The CDR3: CASSSLPDREAKTQYF. The CDR3 DNA reads as TGTGCCAGCAGCTCTTTACCAGACAGGGAGGCTAAGACCCAGTACTTC. V usage is TRBV7-9 and J usage is TRBJ2-5; tentatively, D is TRBD1 (7 bases). Deletions cut 4 bases from V and 6 bases from J, with 21 bases between. From germline, CDR1 is SEHNR and CDR2 FQNEAQ (reference sequence). This CDR3 comprises 16 residues.

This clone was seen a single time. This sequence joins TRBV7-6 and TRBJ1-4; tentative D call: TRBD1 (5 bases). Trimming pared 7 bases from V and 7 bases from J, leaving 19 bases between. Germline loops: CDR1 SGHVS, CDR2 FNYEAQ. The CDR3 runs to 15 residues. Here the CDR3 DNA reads TGTGCCAGCACCCCGGGAGGGGCGAGGGGTGAAAAACTGTTTTTT. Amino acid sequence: CASTPGGARGEKLFF.